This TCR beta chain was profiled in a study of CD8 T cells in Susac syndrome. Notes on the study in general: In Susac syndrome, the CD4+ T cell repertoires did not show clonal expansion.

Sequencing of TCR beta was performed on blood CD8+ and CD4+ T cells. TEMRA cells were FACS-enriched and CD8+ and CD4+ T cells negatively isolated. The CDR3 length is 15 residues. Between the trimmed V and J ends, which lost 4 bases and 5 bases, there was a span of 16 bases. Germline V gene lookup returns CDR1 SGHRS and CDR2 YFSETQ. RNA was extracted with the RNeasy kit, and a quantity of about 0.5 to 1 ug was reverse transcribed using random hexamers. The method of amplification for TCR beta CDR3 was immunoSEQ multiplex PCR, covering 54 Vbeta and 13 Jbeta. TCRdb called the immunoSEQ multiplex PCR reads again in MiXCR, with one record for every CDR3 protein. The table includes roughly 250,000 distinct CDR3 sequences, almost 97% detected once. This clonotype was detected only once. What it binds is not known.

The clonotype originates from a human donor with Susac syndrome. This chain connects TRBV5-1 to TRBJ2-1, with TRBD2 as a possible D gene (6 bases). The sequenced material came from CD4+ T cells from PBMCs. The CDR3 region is CASSTGGGPHNEQFF. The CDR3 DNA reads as TGCGCCAGCAGCACTGGGGGAGGACCTCACAATGAGCAGTTCTTC.